This TCR beta chain was captured in a study of response to subunit inactivated influenza vaccine (dated 2018 in TCRdb). General notes on the study: Deep quantitative profiling of the T cell receptor repertoire was used in the study to follow responses to a trivalent subunit inactivated influenza vaccine.

General study outcomes and caveats: According to the authors, only a limited number of new T cells may be recruited by each seasonal influenza vaccination.

Library construction relied on RT-PCR. Sequencing relied on an Illumina HiSeq 2500. TCRdb reran the public reads through fastp at Q25 and MiXCR, keeping productive beta chains. Under each unique CDR3 protein, matching rows form one entry showing the most common genes and DNA. The table for this sample lists 710,000 or so distinct CDR3 sequences; more than 15% of them were counted only once. Of the sample, about 9.9% falls within the top ten clones. V is cut back by 6 bases and J by 0 bases, with 10 bases in the junction unmatched. The germline V gene specifies SQVTM as CDR1 and ANQGSEA as CDR2. Including the terminal cysteine and phenylalanine, the CDR3 comprises 16 residues. Just CDR3 DNA is preserved here, 48 bases in frame from base 1. This clonotype appeared many times. The clone's antigen remains unknown. It has no much larger one-base neighbor in the sample; base qualities were not kept.

The sequence joins TRBV29-1 to TRBJ2-5, and 10 bases in between align with TRBD2. The sequencing here drew on PBMCs from blood, taken roughly 12 days after vaccination. The source of this sequence is a man aged 50 or older who received an inactivated influenza vaccine. Donor details come from another sample of the same person, matched by shared clones. Read as DNA, the sequence is TGCAGCGTCTCCGGACTAGCGGAGACGTACCAAGAGACCCAGTACTTC. It specifies CSVSGLAETYQETQYF.